This T cell receptor (beta chain) was sequenced in a study of T cell responses to AZD1222 COVID-19 vaccine. Study-wide points: Clonal diversity was possibly underestimated; the donors were predominantly white British and more often female. Seropositive status at baseline applied to only six AZD1222 recipients. Reportedly, nearly half of unique spike TCRs recognized epitopes outside B.1.351/B.1.1.7 mutations. Spike was spanned by vaccine-associated CD4 TCRs, which were dominant at 160-218 and 743-854.

This clone was detected only a few times. As yet, its antigen is unknown. The assay was immunoSEQ multiplex PCR, and TCRdb's table has in-frame clones only and misses some. This sample has 95,000 to 110,000 clones, with over 80% found just once. V shed 1 base and J shed 11 bases, with 11 bases lying between them. This CDR3 comprises 12 residues. The genes are TRBV12-3 or TRBV12-4 and TRBJ1-1, with D possibly being TRBD1 (5 bases). Sequencing was performed on peripheral blood, taken 28 days after the second AZD1222 dose. This receptor was obtained from an adult who received the AZD1222 COVID-19 vaccine. The CDR3: CASSLGGLAAFF. The CDR3 DNA is TGTGCCAGCAGTTTAGGGGGCCTTGCGGCTTTCTTT.